This paragraph covers one TCR beta chain sequence. Its antigen remains unknown. Generated by immunoSEQ multiplex PCR, the TCRdb table keeps only in-frame clones and is missing some. Found here are more than 120,000 clones, 92% of them singletons; the top ten hold roughly 9.9%. Researchers grouped second doses given at about 4 or about 12 weeks into one pool. The data were obtained in a study of T cell responses to AZD1222 COVID-19 vaccine. General study findings and limits: White British donors predominated, females outnumbered males, and clonal diversity was possibly underestimated.

The ends were cut back, 6 bases at V and 0 bases at J, with 11 bases in the middle. Per the germline V gene, CDR1 is LGHNA and CDR2 is YNFKEQ. CDR3 length: 14 residues. Specimen: peripheral blood, collected 28 days after the second AZD1222 dose. The clonotype was recovered from an adult who received the AZD1222 COVID-19 vaccine. The chain links TRBV4-2 to TRBJ1-2; D not resolved. CDR3 sequence reads: CASRADTANYGYTF. CDR3 nucleotides: TGTGCCAGCAGAGCCGACACAGCTAACTATGGCTACACCTTC.